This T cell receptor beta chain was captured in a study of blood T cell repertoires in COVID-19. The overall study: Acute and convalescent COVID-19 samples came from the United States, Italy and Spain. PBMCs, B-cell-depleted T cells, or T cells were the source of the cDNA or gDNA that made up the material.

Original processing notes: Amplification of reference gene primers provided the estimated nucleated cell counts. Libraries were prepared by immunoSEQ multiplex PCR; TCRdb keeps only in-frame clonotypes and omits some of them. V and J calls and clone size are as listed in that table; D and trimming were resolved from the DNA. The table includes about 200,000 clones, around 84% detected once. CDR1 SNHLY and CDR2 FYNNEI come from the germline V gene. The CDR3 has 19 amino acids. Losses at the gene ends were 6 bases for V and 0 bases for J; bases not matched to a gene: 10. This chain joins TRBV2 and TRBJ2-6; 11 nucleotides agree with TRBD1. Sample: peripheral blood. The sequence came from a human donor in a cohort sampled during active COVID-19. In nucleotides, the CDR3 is TGTGCCAGCAGGCCCGGGACAGGGGGGACCCTCTCTGGGGCCAACGTCCTGACTTTC. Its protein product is CASRPGTGGTLSGANVLTF.